The 27 T cell receptor beta chains listed next were all sequenced from one sample in a study of blood T cell repertoires in COVID-19. Clones were sequenced by immunoSEQ multiplex PCR, and TCRdb holds only the in-frame ones, with some missing. Of under 250,000 clones in the sample, under 95% were seen once. Sequenced sample: peripheral blood. These receptors came from a young man with acute or convalescent COVID-19.

This clone came up a few times. The V and J genes are TRBV7-9 and TRBJ1-6; D gene ambiguous. The CDR3 consists of 13 residues. V lost 5 bases to trimming and J lost 9 bases, with 11 bases between them. Looked up from germline, CDR1 is SEHNR and CDR2 is FQNEAQ (reference sequence). The CDR3 nucleotides are TGTGCCAGCAGCCAGTCGGAGGGTTCACCCCTCCACTTT. Its translation: CASSQSEGSPLHF.

This clone was seen once. This sequence joins TRBV5-4 and TRBJ2-2, with 10 bases lining up with TRBD2. The CDR3 totals 16 residues. The V segment lost 0 bases and the J segment 5 bases; nucleotides outside the gene matches: 4. Germline V gene lookup returns CDR1 SGHNT and CDR2 YYREEE (reference sequence). Here the CDR3 reads CASSLGPAGGTGELFF. The CDR3 DNA reads TGTGCCAGCAGCTTGGGGCCAGCGGGGGGGACCGGGGAGCTGTTTTTT.

The V and J genes are TRBV15 and TRBJ1-6; D is uncertain. Trimming took off 6 bases at V and 7 bases at J, with 13 bases between the two ends. The germline V gene encodes CDR1 LNHNV and CDR2 YYDKDF (reference sequence). The CDR3 length is 14 residues. Here the CDR3 reads CATRANLPNSPLHF. The DNA for the CDR3 is TGTGCCACCAGAGCCAACCTGCCAAATTCACCCCTCCACTTT.

The V call is TRBV13, the J call TRBJ2-1; 10 bases align to TRBD2. The V gene's germline CDR1 is PRHDT and CDR2 FYEKMQ (reference sequence). The CDR3 is made up of 16 amino acids. Losses at the gene ends were 5 bases for V and 1 base for J; bases not matched to a gene: 5. The CDR3 coding sequence is TGTGCCAGCAGCCCGAAACTAGCGGGGTCCTACAATGAGCAGTTCTTC. It encodes CASSPKLAGSYNEQFF.

The chain is built from TRBV5-1 and TRBJ2-2; D gene uncertain. The V gene's germline CDR1 is SGHRS and CDR2 YFSETQ. Trimming removed 4 bases at V and 1 base at J, with 2 bases between. The CDR3 has 12 amino acids. The CDR3 nucleotides read TGCGCCAGCAGCCAGAACACCGGGGAGCTGTTTTTT. Residues: CASSQNTGELFF.

This clone was seen only once. This chain joins TRBV6-6 and TRBJ2-5, with TRBD1 matching over 9 bases. CDR1 is MNHNY, CDR2 SVGAGI, per germline (reference sequence). This CDR3 has 13 residues. V trimming: 6 bases; J trimming: 5 bases; junction bases outside the gene matches: 4. The CDR3 DNA follows: TGTGCCAGCAGCTCCGGGACAGGGGAGACCCAGTACTTC. Its translation: CASSSGTGETQYF.

The chain uses TRBV5-1 and TRBJ1-1; D is possibly TRBD1 (6 bases). Germline V lookup: CDR1 SGHRS, CDR2 YFSETQ. The CDR3 has 12 amino acids. Trimming left V 5 bases short and J 2 bases short, with 7 bases between. The CDR3, as DNA: TGCGCCAGCAGGACAGGAAACACTGAAGCTTTCTTT. Amino acids: CASRTGNTEAFF.

The V gene is TRBV7-8, the J gene TRBJ2-1, with 7 bases fitting TRBD1. V was pared by 1 base and J by 14 bases, with 8 bases of the junction left unmatched. This CDR3 is built from 13 residues. Germline assignment: CDR1 SGHVS and CDR2 FQNEAQ. The CDR3 nucleotides are TGTGCCAGCAGCTTAGGACCAGGCCAGGGGGAGTTCTTC. Protein sequence: CASSLGPGQGEFF.

This chain links TRBV5-1 with TRBJ1-1; 7 positions match TRBD1. With 4 bases clipped from V and 1 base from J, the junction kept 7 bases outside the gene matches. This CDR3 is built from 15 residues. The germline CDR1 and CDR2 sequences are SGHRS and YFSETQ. The CDR3 reads CASSPEGATNTEAFF. The DNA for the CDR3 is TGCGCCAGCAGCCCCGAGGGGGCGACGAACACTGAAGCTTTCTTT.

V usage is TRBV9 and J usage is TRBJ2-1; D is uncertain. The CDR3 is 16 residues long. Germline V gene data show CDR1 as SGDLS and CDR2 as YYNGEE. The V and J ends lost 0 bases and 2 bases respectively, with 12 bases between them. The CDR3 loop reads CASSVDLVPPYNEQFF. The CDR3 DNA sequence: TGTGCCAGCAGCGTAGATTTAGTTCCCCCCTACAATGAGCAGTTCTTC.

The rearrangement uses TRBV28 and TRBJ2-7; 8 bases fit TRBD1. The CDR3 has 15 amino acids. Germline V gene lookup returns CDR1 MDHEN and CDR2 SYDVKM. The V segment lost 4 bases and the J segment 3 bases; nucleotides outside the gene matches: 8. The chain's CDR3 is CASSSSGQVGYEQYF. CDR3 coding DNA: TGTGCCAGCAGTTCCTCGGGACAGGTAGGCTACGAGCAGTACTTC.

This sequence joins TRBV29-1 and TRBJ1-2, with TRBD1 matching over 7 bases. The CDR3 has 14 amino acids. Germline loops: CDR1 SQVTM, CDR2 ANQGSEA. The ends lost 4 bases at V and 4 bases at J; junction bases unmatched: 9. CDR3 coding DNA: TGCAGCGTTGTCGGGACAGATAGAACCTATGGCTACACCTTC. This encodes CSVVGTDRTYGYTF.

V gene TRBV10-3 combines with J gene TRBJ1-6; no definite D call. This CDR3 region has 12 residues. Germline CDR1 ENHRY, CDR2 SYGVKD. V lost 3 bases and J 10 bases, leaving 7 bases between the germline ends. The CDR3 bases are TGTGCCATCAGTGACCCCCAGTCACCCCTCCACTTT. Its translation is CAISDPQSPLHF.

The V and J genes are TRBV19 and TRBJ2-5; TRBD1 agrees at 7 bases. Germline V gene lookup returns CDR1 LNHDA and CDR2 SQIVND (reference sequence). The CDR3 is 15 residues long. J was trimmed by 2 bases and V by 2 bases; bases with no gene match: 5. CDR3 nucleotide sequence: TGTGCCAGTAGTATAATGACAGGGAGACAAGAGACCCAGTACTTC. As protein: CASSIMTGRQETQYF. Based on the CDR3 plus reference TRBV19 and TRBJ2-5, the full variable domain is DGGITQSPKYLFRKEGQNVTLSCEQNLNHDAMYWYRQDPGQGLRLIYYSQIVNDFQKGDIAEGYSVSREKKESFPLTVTSAQKNPTAFYLCASSIMTGRQETQYFGPGTRLLVL.

This rearrangement joins TRBV15 to TRBJ1-2; 8 bases are shared with TRBD1. Per the germline V gene, CDR1 is LNHNV and CDR2 is YYDKDF (reference sequence). The CDR3 has 14 amino acids. Unmatched junction bases numbered 5, after V lost 2 bases and J lost 6 bases. The CDR3 loop reads CATSRPRTGHGYTF. For the CDR3, the DNA is TGTGCCACCAGCAGACCCCGGACAGGGCATGGCTACACCTTC.

V and J are TRBV3-1 (or the pseudogene TRBV3-2) and TRBJ1-2, with 7 positions matching TRBD1. CDR1 is LGHDT and CDR2 is YNNKEL in the germline V gene (reference sequence). The CDR3 runs 15 residues. The trim removed 2 bases at V and 12 bases at J, leaving 15 bases unmatched. CDR3 residues: CASSQLDRVPSLHTF. CDR3 nucleotides: TGTGCCAGCAGCCAATTAGACAGGGTCCCCTCCCTCCACACCTTC.

This sequence joins TRBV30 and TRBJ2-1, with 10 bases aligning to TRBD2. The CDR3 runs to 17 residues. After removal of 0 bases from V and 5 bases from J, the junction contained 10 bases not matched to a gene. Looked up from germline, CDR1 is GTSNPN and CDR2 is SVGIG (reference sequence). The CDR3 nucleotides are TGTGCCTGGAGTGTTTACGCTAGCGGGAGCGGCCACAATGAGCAGTTCTTC. Translation: CAWSVYASGSGHNEQFF. The variable domain in full, with the rest retrieved from reference TRBV30 and TRBJ2-1, is SQTIHQWPATLVQPVGSPLSLECTVEGTSNPNLYWYRQAAGRGLQLLFYSVGIGQISSEVPQNLSASRPQDRQFILSSKKLLLSDSGFYLCAWSVYASGSGHNEQFFGPGTRLTVL.

This clone occurred once. J is TRBJ2-2 and V is TRBV14, with unresolved D. The V end lost 0 bases, the J end lost 6 bases, and 8 bases lay between the germline ends. CDR3 length: 14 amino acids. Per the germline V gene, CDR1 is SGHDN and CDR2 is FVKESK. This chain's CDR3 is CASSQDWLAGELFF. The CDR3 DNA reads TGTGCCAGCAGCCAAGATTGGCTGGCCGGGGAGCTGTTTTTT.

The chain combines TRBV4-1 with TRBJ1-6, with 9 bases matching TRBD1. The CDR3 runs 16 residues. J gave up 9 bases and V 0 bases, and 6 bases lay outside the gene matches. Germline loops: CDR1 MGHRA, CDR2 YSYEKL. The CDR3 loop is CASSQEPGQGGSPLHF. DNA of the CDR3: TGCGCCAGCAGCCAAGAACCGGGACAGGGTGGTTCACCCCTCCACTTT.

The chain uses TRBV5-1 and TRBJ2-7; D remains ambiguous. The CDR3 has 15 amino acids. Per the germline V gene, CDR1 is SGHRS and CDR2 is YFSETQ. V was trimmed by 4 bases and J by 0 bases, leaving 14 bases between them. The CDR3 here is CASSPFGGSSYEQYF. The CDR3, as DNA: TGCGCCAGCAGCCCATTCGGCGGAAGCTCCTACGAGCAGTACTTC.

The J gene is TRBJ2-2, the V gene TRBV7-6; 8 bases agree with TRBD1. The CDR3 loop spans 16 amino acids. Trimming at V came to 5 bases and at J to 2 bases, leaving 7 bases not matched to a gene. CDR1 is SGHVS, CDR2 FNYEAQ, per germline. CDR3: CASSPTGGRNTGELFF. CDR3 coding DNA: TGTGCCAGCAGCCCAACAGGGGGACGCAACACCGGGGAGCTGTTTTTT. Looking up the rest from reference TRBV7-6 and TRBJ2-2 gives the full variable domain: GAGVSQSPRYKVTKRGQDVALRCDPISGHVSLYWYRQALGQGPEFLTYFNYEAQQDKSGLPNDRFSAERPEGSISTLTIQRTEQRDSAMYRCASSPTGGRNTGELFFGEGSRLTVL.

This chain joins TRBV13 and TRBJ2-2; TRBD1 matches 9 bases. The CDR3 loop spans 15 amino acids. In germline, CDR1 is PRHDT, CDR2 FYEKMQ (reference sequence). Trimming cost V 4 bases and J 7 bases; bases outside gene matches: 7. CDR3 nucleotides: TGTGCCAGCAGCTCAGTGGGACAGGGCAGCGGGGAGCTGTTTTTT. This gives the protein CASSSVGQGSGELFF. Supplemented by reference TRBV13 and TRBJ2-2, the full variable domain reads AAGVIQSPRHLIKEKRETATLKCYPIPRHDTVYWYQQGPGQDPQFLISFYEKMQSDKGSIPDRFSAQQFSDYHSELNMSSLELGDSALYFCASSSVGQGSGELFFGEGSRLTVL.

The rearrangement links TRBV9 to TRBJ2-3; the match to TRBD2 covers 8 bases. The CDR3 spans 18 residues. V lost 4 bases to trimming and J lost 0 bases; unmatched junction nucleotides: 13. From germline, CDR1 is SGDLS and CDR2 YYNGEE. CDR3 sequence: CASSSSGGSPSSTDTQYF. CDR3 nucleotide sequence: TGTGCCAGCAGCTCCAGCGGGGGAAGCCCATCTAGCACAGATACGCAGTATTTT.

V gene TRBV28 combines with J gene TRBJ2-2; 7 bases align to TRBD2. Germline assignment: CDR1 MDHEN and CDR2 SYDVKM. The CDR3 contains 16 residues. V trimming: 8 bases; J trimming: 5 bases; junction bases outside the gene matches: 14. CDR3 DNA: TGTGCCAGCTCCTCCCCGAGCGGGGAGGGGACCGGGGAGCTGTTTTTT. It specifies CASSSPSGEGTGELFF.

The chain combines TRBV28 with TRBJ2-3, with TRBD2 matching 10 bases. There are 14 residues in the CDR3. The V segment lost 9 bases and the J segment 0 bases; nucleotides outside the gene matches: 3. Germline assignment: CDR1 MDHEN and CDR2 SYDVKM. The CDR3 region has the DNA TGTGCCAGTCGACTAGCGGGTAGCACAGATACGCAGTATTTT. Protein sequence: CASRLAGSTDTQYF.

The rearrangement links TRBV7-3 to TRBJ2-1, with D maybe TRBD1 (7 bases). CDR1 and CDR2 (germline): SGHTA, FQGTGA. The CDR3 covers 12 residues. The germline V and J ends were trimmed by 3 bases and 9 bases, with 9 bases remaining between them. This CDR3 is CASSFQGGEQFF. CDR3 in DNA: TGTGCCAGCAGCTTCCAGGGGGGTGAGCAGTTCTTC.

The rearrangement joins TRBV6-5 to TRBJ1-5; 10 nucleotides agree with TRBD1. V was pared by 6 bases and J by 4 bases, with 6 bases of the junction left unmatched. Germline CDR1 is MNHEY and CDR2 is SVGAGI. The CDR3 spans 15 residues. For the CDR3, the DNA is TGTGCCAGCAGGCCGGGACAGGGGCCGAATCAGCCCCAGCATTTT. Translation: CASRPGQGPNQPQHF.